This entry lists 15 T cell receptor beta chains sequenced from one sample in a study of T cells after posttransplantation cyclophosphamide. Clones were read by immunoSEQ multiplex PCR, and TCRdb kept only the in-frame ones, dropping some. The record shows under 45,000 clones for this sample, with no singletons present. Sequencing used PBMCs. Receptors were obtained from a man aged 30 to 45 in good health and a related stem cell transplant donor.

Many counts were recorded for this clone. CDR3 DNA: TGTGCCAGCAGCTTATCGAATAAAGGGGTCTCACCCCTCCACTTT. This encodes CASSLSNKGVSPLHF. V usage is TRBV7-6 and J usage is TRBJ1-6; the D gene is possibly TRBD1 (5 bases). The CDR3 has 15 amino acids. Germline CDR1 reads SGHVS; CDR2 reads FNYEAQ. The V end was cut by 2 bases, the J end by 10 bases, with 15 bases between.

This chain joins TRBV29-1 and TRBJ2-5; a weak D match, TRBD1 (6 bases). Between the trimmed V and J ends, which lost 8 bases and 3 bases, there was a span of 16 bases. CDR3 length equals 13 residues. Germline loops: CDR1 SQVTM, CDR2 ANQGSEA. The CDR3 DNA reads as TGCAGCACCAACCGGGACAACGAAGAGACCCAGTACTTC. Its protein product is CSTNRDNEETQYF.

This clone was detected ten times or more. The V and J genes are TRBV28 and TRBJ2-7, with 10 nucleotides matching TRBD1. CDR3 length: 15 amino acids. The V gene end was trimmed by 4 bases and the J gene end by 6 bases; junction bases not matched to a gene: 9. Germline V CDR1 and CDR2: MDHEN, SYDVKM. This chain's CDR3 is CASSSPGQGTREQYF. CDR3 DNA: TGTGCCAGCAGTTCCCCGGGACAGGGGACTCGCGAGCAGTACTTC.

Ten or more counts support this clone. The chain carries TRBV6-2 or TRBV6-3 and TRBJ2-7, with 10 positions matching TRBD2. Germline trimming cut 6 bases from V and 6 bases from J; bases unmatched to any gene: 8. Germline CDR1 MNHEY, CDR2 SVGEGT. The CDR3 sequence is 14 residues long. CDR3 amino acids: CASRVSGGAGEQYF. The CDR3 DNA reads TGTGCCAGCAGGGTAAGCGGGGGGGCTGGCGAGCAGTACTTC.

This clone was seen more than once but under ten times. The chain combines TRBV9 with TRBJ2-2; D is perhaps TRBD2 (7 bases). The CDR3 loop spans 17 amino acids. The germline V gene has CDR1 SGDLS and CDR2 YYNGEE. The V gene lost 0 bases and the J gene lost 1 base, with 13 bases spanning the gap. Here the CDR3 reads CASSVATGGRNTGELFF. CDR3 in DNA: TGTGCCAGCAGCGTAGCTACGGGGGGCCGGAACACCGGGGAGCTGTTTTTT.

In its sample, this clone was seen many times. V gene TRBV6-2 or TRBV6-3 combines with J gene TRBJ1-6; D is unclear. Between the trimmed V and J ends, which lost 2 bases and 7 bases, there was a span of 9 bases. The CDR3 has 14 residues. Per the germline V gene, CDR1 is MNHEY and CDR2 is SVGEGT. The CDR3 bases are TGTGCCAGCAGTTACGATCAGGCGAATTCACCCCTCCACTTT. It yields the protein CASSYDQANSPLHF.

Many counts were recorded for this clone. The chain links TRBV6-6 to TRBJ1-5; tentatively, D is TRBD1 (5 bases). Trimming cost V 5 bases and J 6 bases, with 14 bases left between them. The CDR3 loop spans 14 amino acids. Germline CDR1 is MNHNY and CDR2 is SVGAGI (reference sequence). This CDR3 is CASSGQGRAQPQHF. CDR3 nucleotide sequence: TGTGCCAGCAGTGGGCAGGGAAGGGCTCAGCCCCAGCATTTT.

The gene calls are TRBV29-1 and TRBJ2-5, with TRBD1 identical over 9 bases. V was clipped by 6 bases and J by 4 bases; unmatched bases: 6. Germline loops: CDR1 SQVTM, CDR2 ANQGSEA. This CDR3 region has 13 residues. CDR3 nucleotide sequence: TGCAGCGTGGTTACAGGGGGCGGAGAGACCCAGTACTTC. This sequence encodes CSVVTGGGETQYF.

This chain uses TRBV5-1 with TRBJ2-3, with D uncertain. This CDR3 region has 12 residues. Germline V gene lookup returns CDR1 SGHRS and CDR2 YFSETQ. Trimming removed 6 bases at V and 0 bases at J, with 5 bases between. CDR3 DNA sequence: TGCGCCAGCAAGGGTAGCACAGATACGCAGTATTTT. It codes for CASKGSTDTQYF.

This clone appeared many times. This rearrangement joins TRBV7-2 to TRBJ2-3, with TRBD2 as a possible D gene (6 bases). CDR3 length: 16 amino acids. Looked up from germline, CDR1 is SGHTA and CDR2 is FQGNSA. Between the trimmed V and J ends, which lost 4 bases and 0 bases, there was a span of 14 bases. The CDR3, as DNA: TGTGCCAGCAGCTCAGGGATAGGGACTAGCACAGATACGCAGTATTTT. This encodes CASSSGIGTSTDTQYF.

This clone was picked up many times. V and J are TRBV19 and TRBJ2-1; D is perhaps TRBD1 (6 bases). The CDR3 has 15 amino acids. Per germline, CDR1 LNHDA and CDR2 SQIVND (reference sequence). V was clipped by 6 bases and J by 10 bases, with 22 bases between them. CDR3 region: CASRPTYRASGEQFF. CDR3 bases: TGTGCCAGTAGACCAACATACAGGGCATCAGGCGAGCAGTTCTTC.

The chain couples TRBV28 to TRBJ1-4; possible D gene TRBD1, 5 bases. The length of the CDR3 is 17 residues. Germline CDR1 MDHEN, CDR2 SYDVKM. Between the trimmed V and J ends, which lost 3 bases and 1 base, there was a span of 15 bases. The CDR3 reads CASSLGGRGETNEKLFF. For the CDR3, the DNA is TGTGCCAGCAGTTTGGGGGGACGGGGAGAAACTAATGAAAAACTGTTTTTT.

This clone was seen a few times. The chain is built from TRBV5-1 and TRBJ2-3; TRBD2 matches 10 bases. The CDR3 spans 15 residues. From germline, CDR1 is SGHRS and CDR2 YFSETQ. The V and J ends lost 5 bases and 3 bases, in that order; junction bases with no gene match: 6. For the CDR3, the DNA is TGCGCCAGCAGGTGGAGCGGGGGGGGGACAGATACGCAGTATTTT. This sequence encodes CASRWSGGGTDTQYF.

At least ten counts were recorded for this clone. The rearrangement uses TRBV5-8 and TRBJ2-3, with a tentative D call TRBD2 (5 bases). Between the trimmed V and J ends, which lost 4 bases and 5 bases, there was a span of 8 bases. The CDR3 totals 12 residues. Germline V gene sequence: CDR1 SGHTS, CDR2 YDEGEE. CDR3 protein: CASSRGGDTQYF. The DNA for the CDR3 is TGTGCCAGCAGCCGGGGTGGAGATACGCAGTATTTT.

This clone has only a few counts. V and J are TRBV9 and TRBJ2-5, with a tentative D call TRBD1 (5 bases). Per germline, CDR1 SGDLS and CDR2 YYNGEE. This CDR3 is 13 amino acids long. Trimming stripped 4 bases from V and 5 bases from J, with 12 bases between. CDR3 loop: CASSRAGPETQYF. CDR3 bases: TGTGCCAGCAGCCGGGCAGGGCCGGAGACCCAGTACTTC.